This section outlines one TCR beta chain sequence together with its context. V dropped 7 bases and J dropped 6; count of bases not matched to a gene: 12. Germline V CDR1 and CDR2: MNHNS, SASEGT. The CDR3 totals 15 residues. This entry is derived from a study of shared clonotypes between healthy human individuals. Profiling relied on immunoSEQ multiplex PCR, and the TCRdb table lists in-frame clones only, not all of them. The sample carries millions of clones, 80% to 95% recorded once. The sample comprised naive CD4+ T cells from PBMCs. The subset was: CD45RA+ positively selected. The sequence derives from a man aged 18 to 29 in good health. Some clones in this sample may be carry-over from other donors' samples. J is TRBJ2-3 and V is TRBV6-1, with TRBD2 matching over 8 bases. CDR3 nucleotide sequence: TGTGCCAGCACCTGGGAGCGGGAGAGTATCGATACGCAGTATTTT. Translated: CASTWERESIDTQYF.